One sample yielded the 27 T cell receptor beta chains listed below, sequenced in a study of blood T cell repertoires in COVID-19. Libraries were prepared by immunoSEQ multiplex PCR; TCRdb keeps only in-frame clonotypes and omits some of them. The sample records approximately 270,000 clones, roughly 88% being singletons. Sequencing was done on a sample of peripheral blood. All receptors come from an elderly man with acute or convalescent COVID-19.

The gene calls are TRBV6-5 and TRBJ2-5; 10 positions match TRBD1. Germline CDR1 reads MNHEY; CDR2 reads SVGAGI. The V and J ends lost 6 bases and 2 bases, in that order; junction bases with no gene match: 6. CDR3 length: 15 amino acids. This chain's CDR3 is CASRETGQGQETQYF. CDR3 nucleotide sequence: TGTGCCAGCAGGGAGACGGGACAGGGGCAAGAGACCCAGTACTTC.

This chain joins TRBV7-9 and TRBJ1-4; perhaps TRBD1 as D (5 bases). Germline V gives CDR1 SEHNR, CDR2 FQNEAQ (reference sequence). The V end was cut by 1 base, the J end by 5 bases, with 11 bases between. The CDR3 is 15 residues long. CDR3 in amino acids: CASSLGGQVNEKLFF. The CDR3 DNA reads TGTGCCAGCAGCTTAGGGGGCCAGGTGAATGAAAAACTGTTTTTT.

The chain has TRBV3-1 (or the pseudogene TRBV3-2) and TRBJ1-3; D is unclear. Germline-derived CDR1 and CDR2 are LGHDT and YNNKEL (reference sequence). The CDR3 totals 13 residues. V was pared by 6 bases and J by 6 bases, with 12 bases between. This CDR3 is CASRTLSENTIYF. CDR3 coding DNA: TGTGCCAGCAGGACATTGTCGGAAAACACCATATATTTT.

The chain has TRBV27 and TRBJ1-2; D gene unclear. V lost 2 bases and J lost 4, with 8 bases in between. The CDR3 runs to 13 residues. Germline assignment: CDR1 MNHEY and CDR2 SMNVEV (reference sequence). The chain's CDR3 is CASSLRELYGYTF. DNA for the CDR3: TGTGCCAGCAGTTTACGAGAACTCTATGGCTACACCTTC.

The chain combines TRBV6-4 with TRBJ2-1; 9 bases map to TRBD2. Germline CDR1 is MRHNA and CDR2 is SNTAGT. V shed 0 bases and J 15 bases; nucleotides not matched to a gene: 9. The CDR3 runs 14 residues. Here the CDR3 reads CASSDSRSSGRRFF. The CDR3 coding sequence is TGTGCCAGCAGTGACTCGAGGAGTAGCGGGAGAAGGTTCTTC.

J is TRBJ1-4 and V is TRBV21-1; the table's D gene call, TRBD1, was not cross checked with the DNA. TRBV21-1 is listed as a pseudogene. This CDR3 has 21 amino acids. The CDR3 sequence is CASSKEDFRDRAVYLGEKLFF. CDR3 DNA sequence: TGTGCCAGCAGCAAAGAAGACTTCCGGGACAGGGCAGTTTATCTGGGTGAAAAACTGTTTTTT.

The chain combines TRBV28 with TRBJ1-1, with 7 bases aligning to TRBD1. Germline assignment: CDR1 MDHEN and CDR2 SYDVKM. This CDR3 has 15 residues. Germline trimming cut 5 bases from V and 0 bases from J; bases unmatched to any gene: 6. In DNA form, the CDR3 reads TGTGCCAGCAGTCCGTCGACAGGGATGAACACTGAAGCTTTCTTT. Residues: CASSPSTGMNTEAFF.

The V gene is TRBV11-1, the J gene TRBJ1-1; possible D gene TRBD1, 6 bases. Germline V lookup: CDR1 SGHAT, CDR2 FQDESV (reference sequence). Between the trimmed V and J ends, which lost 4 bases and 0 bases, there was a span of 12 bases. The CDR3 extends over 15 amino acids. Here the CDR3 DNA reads TGTGCCAGCAGCTCCAGACAGGCGATGAACACTGAAGCTTTCTTT. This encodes CASSSRQAMNTEAFF.

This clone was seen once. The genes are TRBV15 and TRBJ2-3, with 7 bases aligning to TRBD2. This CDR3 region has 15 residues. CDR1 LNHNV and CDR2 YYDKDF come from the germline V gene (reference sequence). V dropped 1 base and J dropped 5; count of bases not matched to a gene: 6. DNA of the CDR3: TGTGCCACCAGCAGAGGGGGGAGGGAGGAAGATACGCAGTATTTT. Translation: CATSRGGREEDTQYF. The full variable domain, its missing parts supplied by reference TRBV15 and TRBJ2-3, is DAMVIQNPRYQVTQFGKPVTLSCSQTLNHNVMYWYQQKSSQAPKLLFHYYDKDFNNEADTPDNFQSRRPNTSFCFLDIRSPGLGDTAMYLCATSRGGREEDTQYFGPGTRLTVL.

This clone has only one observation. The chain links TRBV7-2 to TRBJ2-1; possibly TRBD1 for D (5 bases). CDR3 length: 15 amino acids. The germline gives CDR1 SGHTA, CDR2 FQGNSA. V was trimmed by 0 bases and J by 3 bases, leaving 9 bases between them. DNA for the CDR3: TGTGCCAGCAGCTTAGCGGTCAGGGACTACAATGAGCAGTTCTTC. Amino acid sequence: CASSLAVRDYNEQFF.

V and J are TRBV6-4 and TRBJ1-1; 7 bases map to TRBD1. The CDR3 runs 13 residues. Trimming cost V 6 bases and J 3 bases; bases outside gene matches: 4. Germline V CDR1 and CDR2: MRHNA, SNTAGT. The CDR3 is CASSSRGDTEAFF. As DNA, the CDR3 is TGTGCCAGCAGCTCCAGGGGGGACACTGAAGCTTTCTTT.

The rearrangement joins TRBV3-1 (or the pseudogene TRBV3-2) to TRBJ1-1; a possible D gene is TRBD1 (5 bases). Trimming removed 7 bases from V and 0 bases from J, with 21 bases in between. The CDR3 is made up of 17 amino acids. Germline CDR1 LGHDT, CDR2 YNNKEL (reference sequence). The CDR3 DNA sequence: TGTGCCAGCACCCTTACAACCTCGGGGGTCCTGAACACTGAAGCTTTCTTT. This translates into CASTLTTSGVLNTEAFF.

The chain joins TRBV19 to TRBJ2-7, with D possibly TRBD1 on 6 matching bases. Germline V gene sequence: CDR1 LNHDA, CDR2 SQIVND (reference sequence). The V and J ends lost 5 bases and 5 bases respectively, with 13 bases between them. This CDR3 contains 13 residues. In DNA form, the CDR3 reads TGTGCCAGTAGTTTCAGGGGCAAGGACGAGCAGTACTTC. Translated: CASSFRGKDEQYF.

In DNA form, the CDR3 reads TGTGCCATCAGTGATCTGGGACTAGCGGGAGATTCCCACGAGCAGTACTTC. It encodes CAISDLGLAGDSHEQYF. The V call is TRBV10-3, the J call TRBJ2-7; 14 nucleotides match TRBD2. Unmatched junction bases numbered 9, after V lost 3 bases and J lost 5 bases. CDR1 is ENHRY, CDR2 SYGVKD, per germline. CDR3 length equals 17 residues.

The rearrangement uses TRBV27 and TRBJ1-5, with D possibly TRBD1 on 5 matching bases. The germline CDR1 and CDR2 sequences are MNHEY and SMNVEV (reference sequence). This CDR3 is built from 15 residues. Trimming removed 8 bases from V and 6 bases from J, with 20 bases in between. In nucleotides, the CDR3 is TGTGCCAGCGGCCCTTGGGGGGGAGGAAGTCAGCCCCAGCATTTT. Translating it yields CASGPWGGGSQPQHF.

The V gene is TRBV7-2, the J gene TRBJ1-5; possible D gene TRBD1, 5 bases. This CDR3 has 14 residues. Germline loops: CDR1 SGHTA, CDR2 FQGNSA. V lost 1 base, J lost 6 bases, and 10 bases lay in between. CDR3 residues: CASSLVGGGQPQHF. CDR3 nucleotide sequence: TGTGCCAGCAGCTTAGTCGGGGGTGGTCAGCCCCAGCATTTT.

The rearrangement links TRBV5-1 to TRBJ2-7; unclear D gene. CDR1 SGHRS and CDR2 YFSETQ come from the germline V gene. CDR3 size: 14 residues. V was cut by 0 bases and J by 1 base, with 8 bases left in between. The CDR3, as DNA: TGCGCCAGCAGCTTGGTTACAGCATCCTACGAGCAGTACTTC. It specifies CASSLVTASYEQYF.

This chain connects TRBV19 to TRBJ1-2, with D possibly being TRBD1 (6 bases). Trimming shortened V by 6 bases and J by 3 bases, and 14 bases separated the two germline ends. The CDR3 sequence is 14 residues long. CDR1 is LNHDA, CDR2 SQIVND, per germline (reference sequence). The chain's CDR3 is CASRRTDGYYGYTF. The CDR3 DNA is TGTGCCAGTAGACGGACAGACGGATACTATGGCTACACCTTC. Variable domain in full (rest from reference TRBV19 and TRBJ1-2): DGGITQSPKYLFRKEGQNVTLSCEQNLNHDAMYWYRQDPGQGLRLIYYSQIVNDFQKGDIAEGYSVSREKKESFPLTVTSAQKNPTAFYLCASRRTDGYYGYTFGSGTRLTVV.

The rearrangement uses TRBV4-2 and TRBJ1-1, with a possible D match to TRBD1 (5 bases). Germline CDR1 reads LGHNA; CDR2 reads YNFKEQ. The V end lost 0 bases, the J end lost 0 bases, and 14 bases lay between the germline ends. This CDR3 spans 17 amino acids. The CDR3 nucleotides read TGTGCCAGCAGCCAAGATTTCAGGGATGCTTTGAACACTGAAGCTTTCTTT. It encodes CASSQDFRDALNTEAFF.

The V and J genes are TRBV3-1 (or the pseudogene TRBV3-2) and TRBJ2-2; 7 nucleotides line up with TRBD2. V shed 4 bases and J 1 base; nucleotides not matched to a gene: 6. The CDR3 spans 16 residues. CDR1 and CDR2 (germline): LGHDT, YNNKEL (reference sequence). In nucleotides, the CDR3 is TGTGCCAGCAGCCTTCTAGCGGCTGTGAACACCGGGGAGCTGTTTTTT. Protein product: CASSLLAAVNTGELFF.

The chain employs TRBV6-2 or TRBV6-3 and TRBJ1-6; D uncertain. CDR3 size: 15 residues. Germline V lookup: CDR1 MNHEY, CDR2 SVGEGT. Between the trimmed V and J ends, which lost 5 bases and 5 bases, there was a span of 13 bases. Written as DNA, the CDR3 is TGTGCCAGCAGTCCGACATCGCAAGATAATTCACCCCTCCACTTT. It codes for CASSPTSQDNSPLHF.

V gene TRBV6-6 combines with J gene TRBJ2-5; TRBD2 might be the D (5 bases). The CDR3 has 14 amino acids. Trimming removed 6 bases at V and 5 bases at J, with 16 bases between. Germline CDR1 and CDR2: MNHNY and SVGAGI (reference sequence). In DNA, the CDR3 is TGTGCCAGCAGCCTTTTAGGGAGTTTGGAGACCCAGTACTTC. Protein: CASSLLGSLETQYF.

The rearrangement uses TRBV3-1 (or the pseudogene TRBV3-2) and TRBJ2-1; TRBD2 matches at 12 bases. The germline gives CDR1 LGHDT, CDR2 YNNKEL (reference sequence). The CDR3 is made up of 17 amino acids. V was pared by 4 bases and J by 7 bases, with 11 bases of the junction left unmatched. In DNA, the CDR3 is TGTGCCAGCAGCCCCCACCTACTAGCGGGAGGACGTAATGAGCAGTTCTTC. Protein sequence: CASSPHLLAGGRNEQFF.

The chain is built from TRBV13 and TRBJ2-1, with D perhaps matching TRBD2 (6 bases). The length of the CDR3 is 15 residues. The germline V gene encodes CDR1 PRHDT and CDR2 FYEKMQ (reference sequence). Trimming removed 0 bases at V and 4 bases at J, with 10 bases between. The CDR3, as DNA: TGTGCCAGCAGCTTAGGCGGGAGCGGGTACAATGAGCAGTTCTTC. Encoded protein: CASSLGGSGYNEQFF.

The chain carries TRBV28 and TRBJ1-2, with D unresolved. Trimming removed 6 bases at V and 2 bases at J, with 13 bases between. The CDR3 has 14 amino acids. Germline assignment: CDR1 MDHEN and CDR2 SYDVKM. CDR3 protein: CASRPGSTNYGYTF. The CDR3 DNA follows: TGTGCCAGCAGACCGGGATCTACAAACTATGGCTACACCTTC.

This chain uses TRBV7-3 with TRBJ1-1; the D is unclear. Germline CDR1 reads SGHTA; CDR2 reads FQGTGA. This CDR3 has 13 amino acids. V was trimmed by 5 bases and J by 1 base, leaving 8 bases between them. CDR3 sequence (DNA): TGTGCCAGCAGCCGTTTTAGGAACACTGAAGCTTTCTTT. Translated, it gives CASSRFRNTEAFF.

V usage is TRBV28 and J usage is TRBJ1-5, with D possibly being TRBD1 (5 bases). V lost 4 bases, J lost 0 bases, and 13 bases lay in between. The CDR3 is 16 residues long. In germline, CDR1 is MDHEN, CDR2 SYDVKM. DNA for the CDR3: TGTGCCAGCAGTTCCCGCGGAGGGGATAGCAATCAGCCCCAGCATTTT. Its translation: CASSSRGGDSNQPQHF.